A single sample gave rise to the 24 T cell receptor beta chains below, sequenced in a study of beta chain features in type 1 diabetes. General study findings and limits: When Type 1 diabetes patients were examined, their TCRB CDR3s proved moderately but significantly shorter in all four CD4+ subsets.

cDNA synthesis used the whole RNA isolate, giving expressed TCRB sequences. TCRdb's copy holds only in-frame clones and misses some; the assay was immunoSEQ multiplex PCR. The table lists about 700,000 clones, around 15% of them singletons. No antigen is known for these receptors. The sample consisted of naive CD4+ T cells from blood. These receptors were obtained from a man aged 18-30 years with type 1 diabetes.

This clone turned up a few times. The chain uses TRBV9 and TRBJ2-3; unclear D gene. This CDR3 spans 16 amino acids. Deletions cut 0 bases from V and 0 bases from J, with 11 bases between. The germline V gene encodes CDR1 SGDLS and CDR2 YYNGEE. The CDR3 coding sequence is TGTGCCAGCAGCGTAGACGAAGGCAGGAGCACAGATACGCAGTATTTT. It translates to CASSVDEGRSTDTQYF.

The genes are TRBV15 and TRBJ2-1; D gene ambiguous. This CDR3 contains 14 residues. V was trimmed by 1 base and J by 6 bases, leaving 10 bases between them. CDR1 is LNHNV and CDR2 is YYDKDF in the germline V gene (reference sequence). The CDR3 reads CATSRVPTGNEQFF. The CDR3 region has the DNA TGTGCCACCAGCAGAGTGCCAACGGGCAATGAGCAGTTCTTC.

This chain uses TRBV4-1 with TRBJ2-7; 8 bases fit TRBD1. Germline values: CDR1 MGHRA, CDR2 YSYEKL. Losses at the gene ends were 0 bases for V and 2 bases for J; bases not matched to a gene: 12. The CDR3 contains 18 residues. The DNA for the CDR3 is TGCGCCAGCAGCCAAGAAGACCAACAGGGGGATCCTACCTACGAGCAGTACTTC. Amino acids: CASSQEDQQGDPTYEQYF.

This clone has just a few counts. The V gene is TRBV9, the J gene TRBJ2-7, with D possibly being TRBD2 (5 bases). Germline assignment: CDR1 SGDLS and CDR2 YYNGEE. The V end lost 0 bases, the J end lost 3 bases, and 16 bases lay between the germline ends. The CDR3 consists of 16 residues. The CDR3 region is CASSVGVRAALYEQYF. The CDR3 DNA sequence: TGTGCCAGCAGCGTAGGGGTGAGGGCTGCTCTCTACGAGCAGTACTTC.

This clone was detected only a few times. CDR3 nucleotides: TGTGCCAGTAGTGCCTACCCCCGGCGGGGCTCCACAGATACGCAGTATTTT. Protein sequence: CASSAYPRRGSTDTQYF. This chain connects TRBV19 to TRBJ2-3; maybe TRBD2 (6 bases). The germline V gene has CDR1 LNHDA and CDR2 SQIVND (reference sequence). With 5 bases removed from V and 2 bases from J, the gap between germline ends came to 20 bases. The CDR3 consists of 17 residues.

This clone was picked up a small number of times. The genes are TRBV28 and TRBJ2-3, with TRBD2 identical over 9 bases. With V trimmed by 5 bases and J by 1 base, 4 bases remained unmatched. The CDR3 totals 15 residues. Germline values: CDR1 MDHEN, CDR2 SYDVKM. The CDR3 protein is CASSRSSGGTDTQYF. The CDR3, as DNA: TGTGCCAGCAGTCGTTCTAGCGGGGGCACAGATACGCAGTATTTT. Using reference TRBV28 and TRBJ2-3 for the parts outside the CDR3, the full variable domain is DVKVTQSSRYLVKRTGEKVFLECVQDMDHENMFWYRQDPGLGLRLIYFSYDVKMKEKGDIPEGYSVSREKKERFSLILESASTNQTSMYLCASSRSSGGTDTQYFGPGTRLTVL.

This clone was counted only a few times. V is TRBV4-1 and J is TRBJ1-2, with 9 bases lining up with TRBD1. V dropped 0 bases and J dropped 7; count of bases not matched to a gene: 9. Germline V gene sequence: CDR1 MGHRA, CDR2 YSYEKL. The CDR3 is 16 residues long. CDR3 DNA: TGCGCCAGCAGCCAAGACGAGGGGACAGGGTTCTCTGGCTACACCTTC. It yields the protein CASSQDEGTGFSGYTF.

The CDR3 nucleotides read TGTGCCTGGAGTGTATTCCAATACGAGCAGTACTTC. As protein: CAWSVFQYEQYF. The V and J genes are TRBV30 and TRBJ2-7, with D uncertain. This CDR3 spans 12 amino acids. The V and J ends lost 0 bases and 4 bases respectively, with 7 bases between them. CDR1 GTSNPN and CDR2 SVGIG come from the germline V gene (reference sequence).

A few counts support this clone. The chain recombines TRBV4-1 with TRBJ2-6, with 8 bases aligning to TRBD2. V was clipped by 2 bases and J by 4 bases; unmatched bases: 10. Germline V gene sequence: CDR1 MGHRA, CDR2 YSYEKL. The CDR3 totals 18 residues. In nucleotides, the CDR3 is TGCGCCAGCAGCCAACCCGGGAGGGGGAGGGAAGGGGCCAACGTCCTGACTTTC. This sequence encodes CASSQPGRGREGANVLTF.

This chain links TRBV27 with TRBJ2-3; D might be TRBD1 or TRBD2, each matching 6 bases. This CDR3 is built from 18 residues. Trimming removed 1 base at V and 2 bases at J, with 19 bases between. CDR1 is MNHEY and CDR2 is SMNVEV in the germline V gene (reference sequence). The CDR3 nucleotides are TGTGCCAGCAGTTTATATCCCGACAGGAGGGGATTCACAGATACGCAGTATTTT. Protein product: CASSLYPDRRGFTDTQYF.

The chain joins TRBV14 to TRBJ2-3, with TRBD2 matching 11 bases. V gave up 5 bases and J gave up 1 base; unmatched junction bases: 17. The CDR3 has 20 amino acids. Germline V lookup: CDR1 SGHDN, CDR2 FVKESK. CDR3 nucleotides: TGTGCCAGCAGCGAAGGACTAGCGGGTCACCCGGCAGGCCGCACAGATACGCAGTATTTT. Translation: CASSEGLAGHPAGRTDTQYF. Complete variable domain (other parts from reference TRBV14 and TRBJ2-3): EAGVTQFPSHSVIEKGQTVTLRCDPISGHDNLYWYRRVMGKEIKFLLHFVKESKQDESGMPNNRFLAERTGGTYSTLKVQPAELEDSGVYFCASSEGLAGHPAGRTDTQYFGPGTRLTVL.

The rearrangement links TRBV5-1 to TRBJ2-7, with TRBD2 as a possible D gene (7 bases). Germline lookup yields CDR1 SGHRS and CDR2 YFSETQ. Trimming shortened V by 4 bases and J by 1 base, and 24 bases separated the two germline ends. The CDR3 runs 18 residues. CDR3 nucleotide sequence: TGCGCCAGCAGCCCCCCCGAGGACGAAGGGGGGGAATCCTACGAGCAGTACTTC. This translates into CASSPPEDEGGESYEQYF.

This clone was detected a few times. Other nucleotide sequences in the sample specify the same CDR3. V is TRBV18 and J is TRBJ2-3; D remains ambiguous. Trimming took 3 bases from V and 2 from J, leaving 3 bases between them. The CDR3 is made up of 12 amino acids. Germline V gene lookup returns CDR1 KGHSH and CDR2 LQKENI. CDR3 bases: TGTGCCAGCTCACCGTACACAGATACGCAGTATTTT. It is translated as CASSPYTDTQYF.

The J gene is TRBJ2-5, the V gene TRBV5-1; D gene unclear. Trimming stripped 4 bases from V and 5 bases from J, with 18 bases between. Germline CDR1 and CDR2: SGHRS and YFSETQ. The CDR3 extends over 15 amino acids. In nucleotides, the CDR3 is TGCGCCAGCAGCGCCCCTAAGGGTTTGACGGAGACCCAGTACTTC. This translates into CASSAPKGLTETQYF.

This clone was picked up a small number of times. V is TRBV30 and J is TRBJ1-4; a possible D gene is TRBD1 (5 bases). Germline V gene sequence: CDR1 GTSNPN, CDR2 SVGIG (reference sequence). Trimming cost V 0 bases and J 6 bases, with 11 bases left between them. This CDR3 region has 14 residues. Written as DNA, the CDR3 is TGTGCCTGGAGTGTAACTGGGGCTGATGAAAAACTGTTTTTT. This translates into CAWSVTGADEKLFF.

This clone occurred a few times. The chain recombines TRBV30 with TRBJ1-1, with 9 nucleotides matching TRBD1. Germline CDR1 GTSNPN, CDR2 SVGIG (reference sequence). Trimming removed 5 bases from V and 2 bases from J; junction bases left unmatched: 3. The CDR3 consists of 13 residues. CDR3 bases: TGTGCCTGGGGACAGGGGCTCAACACTGAAGCTTTCTTT. It codes for CAWGQGLNTEAFF.

Only a few counts were recorded for this clone. The rearrangement joins TRBV2 to TRBJ2-7; D ambiguous. This CDR3 contains 13 residues. V shed 6 bases and J shed 0 bases, with 9 bases lying between them. Germline CDR1 and CDR2: SNHLY and FYNNEI. CDR3 protein: CASRTFRSYEQYF. The DNA for the CDR3 is TGTGCCAGCAGGACTTTTCGCTCCTACGAGCAGTACTTC.

This clone occurred a few times. CDR3 protein: CASSLYPSTDTQYF. The DNA for the CDR3 is TGTGCCAGCAGCCTCTACCCTAGCACAGATACGCAGTATTTT. This sequence joins TRBV13 and TRBJ2-3; D is uncertain. Deletions cut 5 bases from V and 0 bases from J, with 9 bases between. CDR1 and CDR2 from the germline V gene are PRHDT and FYEKMQ (reference sequence). The CDR3 runs 14 residues.

This rearrangement joins TRBV6-6 to TRBJ2-7; TRBD1 agrees at 8 bases. The CDR3 extends over 16 amino acids. Unmatched junction bases numbered 7, after V lost 0 bases and J lost 3 bases. Germline CDR1 reads MNHNY; CDR2 reads SVGAGI (reference sequence). The CDR3 is CASSYSGQGGDYEQYF. The CDR3 nucleotides are TGTGCCAGCAGTTACTCCGGACAGGGTGGGGACTACGAGCAGTACTTC.

The table lists this clone with a few counts. The chain is built from TRBV4-1 and TRBJ1-6; D is unclear. The CDR3 loop spans 16 amino acids. Germline CDR1 MGHRA, CDR2 YSYEKL. V was clipped by 1 base and J by 10 bases, with 17 bases between them. The DNA for the CDR3 is TGCGCCAGCAGCCAAGGTGGAGAGAGGCTTCGGTCACCCCTCCACTTT. This encodes CASSQGGERLRSPLHF.

This clone was seen a few times. V usage is TRBV9 and J usage is TRBJ2-2; weak D call: TRBD2 (5 bases). CDR3 length: 15 amino acids. The ends were cut back, 4 bases at V and 5 bases at J, with 15 bases in the middle. Germline values: CDR1 SGDLS, CDR2 YYNGEE. CDR3 loop: CASSPPRVRTGELFF. CDR3 nucleotide sequence: TGTGCCAGCAGCCCCCCGCGGGTTCGTACCGGGGAGCTGTTTTTT.

This clone was observed a few times. The chain couples TRBV30 to TRBJ2-1; 12 bases are a match to TRBD2. The CDR3 totals 15 residues. Germline V CDR1 and CDR2: GTSNPN, SVGIG (reference sequence). V dropped 4 bases and J dropped 4; count of bases not matched to a gene: 5. The CDR3 sequence: CAWKLLAGGYNEQFF. The CDR3 coding sequence is TGTGCCTGGAAACTACTAGCGGGGGGTTACAATGAGCAGTTCTTC. Complete variable domain (other parts from reference TRBV30 and TRBJ2-1): SQTIHQWPATLVQPVGSPLSLECTVEGTSNPNLYWYRQAAGRGLQLLFYSVGIGQISSEVPQNLSASRPQDRQFILSSKKLLLSDSGFYLCAWKLLAGGYNEQFFGPGTRLTVL.

This chain uses TRBV30 with TRBJ1-1; 12 bases map to TRBD1. This CDR3 is built from 15 residues. V dropped 2 bases and J dropped 4; count of bases not matched to a gene: 5. Germline CDR1 reads GTSNPN; CDR2 reads SVGIG (reference sequence). The CDR3 is CAWSLVGQGATEAFF. Written as DNA, the CDR3 is TGTGCCTGGAGTTTAGTGGGACAGGGGGCCACTGAAGCTTTCTTT.

This clone was recorded a few times. This chain uses TRBV27 with TRBJ2-1; unclear D gene. Per germline, CDR1 MNHEY and CDR2 SMNVEV (reference sequence). The CDR3 is 15 residues long. V lost 0 bases and J lost 9, with 15 bases in between. The CDR3 here is CASSLSLVPWPEQFF. CDR3 nucleotide sequence: TGTGCCAGCAGTTTATCCCTCGTCCCATGGCCTGAGCAGTTCTTC.